This T cell receptor (beta chain) stems from a study of tumor and adjacent non-tumor tissue in lung cancer (dated by TCRdb to the late 2010s). Concerning the study at large: By cancer type, the cohort comprised approximately 12 adenocarcinoma patients, 2 squamous cell carcinoma patients and 1 small cell lung cancer patient. For each patient, one tumor sample and one normal lung sample were taken, giving about 31 paired specimens that underwent TCRbeta CDR3 sequencing. Among the approximately 15 patients, ages ranged from roughly 30 to 85 years, approximately ten were men and 5 were women, and disease was TNM stage I to III. Sequencing generated a total of 125,075,908 productive TCRbeta reads, averaging roughly 4.2 million reads per sample. Bulk TCRbeta repertoires were compared between lung tumor tissue and matched distant non-tumor lung tissue obtained from approximately 15 lung cancer patients. Overall study results and their limits: TCR diversity was significantly higher in younger patients, and higher tumor TCR diversity was associated with shorter overall and disease-free survival. Peripheral blood was not sequenced, so blood TCRbeta repertoires in these lung cancer patients were not examined. Tumor tissue showed significantly higher TCR diversity (inverse Simpson) than normal lung tissue, at around 460 vs 160 (P = 0.0075, Mann-Whitney U test). Neither the sequencing platform nor unique molecular identifiers are named or mentioned anywhere in the methods. The top 100 clones accounted for a significantly larger cumulative portion of the repertoire in normal lung than in tumor tissue. With only around 16 patients in the cohort, the authors noted that larger samples and more detailed clinical data are needed.

RNA was extracted from bulk unsorted tissue and checked for quality with a NanoDrop ND-1000 and an Agilent 2100. The donors were newly diagnosed lung cancer patients admitted for thoracic surgery in China from August to November 2014 who had not received prior chemotherapy. Patients who had received previous radiotherapy or chemotherapy, or who had another concurrent cancer, were excluded from the study. Surgical tissue pieces of about 1-2.3 cm3 were preserved in RNAlater solution and were kept at -80 degrees C until use. For this clonotype: There is no known antigen for this receptor. Per-base qualities were not stored, and no clone one base away is much larger.

The protocol used for the library was multiplex PCR. For sequencing, an Illumina HiSeq 2500 was employed. TCRbeta libraries were constructed through three rounds of nested PCR with primers (Table S4) according to protocols modified from ARM-PCR. Before sequencing, PCR products in the 200-500 bp range were cut out of the gel and cleaned up using the QIAquick gel extraction kit. The study's processing was this. Trimmomatic was used to clean the reads, FLASH was used to merge the reads into complete CDR3 sequences, and MiTCR was used to assign the reads to V(D)J germline segments. Clonal diversity was calculated as the inverse Simpson's index using VDJtools. In-frame sequences lacking a premature stop codon were counted as productive reads. Using fastp at Q25 and MiXCR, TCRdb reprocessed the public reads and kept productive beta chains. CDR3 protein sequences are deduplicated, and each keeps its most common genes and DNA. None of the V and J calls come from the authors' own analysis; TCRdb made them. The sample yields approximately 120,000 distinct CDR3 sequences; roughly 77% were counted once. The ten most abundant clones make up 37% of the sample.

From its cysteine to its phenylalanine, the CDR3 spans 13 amino acids. The DNA shown is the 39-base CDR3, in frame from base 1. Between the V and J ends, shortened by 5 bases and 9 bases respectively, the junction contains 16 bases. Via the germline V gene, CDR1 is MDHEN and CDR2 SYDVKM. Sequencing was carried out using lung tumor tissue. The clonotype comes from a woman aged 55-70 years with non-small cell lung cancer. The chain joins TRBV28 to TRBJ1-1, with no reliable assignment of the D segment. The CDR3 protein: CASSAQSFTQAFF. The DNA sequence follows: TGTGCCAGCAGTGCTCAGTCGTTTACTCAAGCTTTCTTT.